What follows are 30 T cell receptor beta chains derived from one specimen sequenced in a study of human T cells and chemical hapten exposure (dated by TCRdb to the early 2020s). Library method: RACE. Sequenced using a NextSeq 500. The public reads were reprocessed in TCRdb via fastp at Q25 and MiXCR, keeping in-frame beta chains. Rows are combined by CDR3 protein, so each entry shows the most common genes and DNA. The sample table shows roughly 260,000 distinct CDR3 sequences, and about 8.1% are seen once. 2.3% of the sample is in the top ten clones. The time point label here, explained by the study, means: pre-sensitization, week 0. Interpreted using the paper, the treatment or condition label stands for: therapeutic diphenylcyclopropenone sensitization with weekly scalp DPC. Source: whole blood, taken in connection with sensitization to the hapten diphenylcyclopropenone (DPC). These TCRs come from a woman aged 40-49 years with alopecia areata. Some clones in this sample may be carry-over from other donors' samples.

This clonotype has only a few counts. The chain has TRBV10-3 and TRBJ2-7; D ambiguous. CDR1 and CDR2 (germline): ENHRY, SYGVKD. This CDR3 has 14 residues. V was trimmed by 4 bases and J by 2 bases, leaving 12 bases between them. Here the CDR3 reads CAISAERAAYEQYF. CDR3 coding DNA: TGTGCCATCAGTGCGGAAAGGGCAGCCTACGAGCAGTACTTC.

The chain employs TRBV20-1 and TRBJ2-3; D is possibly TRBD1 or TRBD2 (5 bases each). The CDR3 has 15 amino acids. Germline lookup yields CDR1 DFQATT and CDR2 SNEGSKA (reference sequence). V was pared by 1 base and J by 2 bases, with 13 bases between. CDR3 DNA sequence: TGCAGTGCTAGAGGGGGACGAATAATCACAGATACGCAGTATTTT. Its translation is CSARGGRIITDTQYF.

This clonotype was picked up many times. The V call is TRBV29-1, the J call TRBJ2-1; 7 nucleotides line up with TRBD2. The CDR3 is made up of 14 amino acids. Germline V gives CDR1 SQVTM, CDR2 ANQGSEA. Trimming cost V 8 bases and J 7 bases; bases outside gene matches: 14. CDR3: CSPVAGTNWNEQFF. In DNA, the CDR3 is TGCAGCCCGGTAGCGGGCACTAACTGGAATGAGCAGTTCTTC.

This clonotype was detected a few times. This rearrangement joins TRBV10-3 to TRBJ2-1; 7 positions match TRBD2. This CDR3 has 13 residues. The trim removed 6 bases at V and 3 bases at J, leaving 2 bases unmatched. The V gene's germline CDR1 is ENHRY and CDR2 SYGVKD. The CDR3 loop is CAISGGIYNEQFF. CDR3 nucleotide sequence: TGTGCCATCAGCGGGGGGATCTACAATGAGCAGTTCTTC.

The chain uses TRBV24-1 and TRBJ2-1; a possible D gene is TRBD2 (5 bases). The CDR3 is 16 residues long. Trimming shortened V by 1 base and J by 4 bases, and 13 bases separated the two germline ends. Germline loops: CDR1 KGHDR, CDR2 SFDVKD. DNA for the CDR3: TGTGCCACCAGTGATTTAGGCGGATCGGGGTACAATGAGCAGTTCTTC. Encoded protein: CATSDLGGSGYNEQFF.

This chain uses TRBV7-8 with TRBJ2-1, with unresolved D. Germline CDR1 and CDR2: SGHVS and FQNEAQ. The CDR3 is made up of 15 amino acids. Trimming cost V 1 base and J 7 bases, with 14 bases left between them. CDR3 nucleotides: TGTGCCAGCAGCTTAGACAGTTCTGGGGTTAATGAGCAGTTCTTC. Translated, it gives CASSLDSSGVNEQFF.

The chain has TRBV6-6 and TRBJ2-2; 8 bases line up with TRBD2. The CDR3 sequence is 20 residues long. J was trimmed by 3 bases and V by 2 bases; bases with no gene match: 17. Germline V gives CDR1 MNHNY, CDR2 SVGAGI (reference sequence). CDR3 residues: CASSYKLAGPGGGDTGELFF. CDR3 in DNA: TGTGCCAGCAGTTACAAGCTAGCGGGCCCCGGGGGGGGTGACACCGGGGAGCTGTTTTTT.

This clonotype was detected a few times. This chain connects TRBV12-3 or TRBV12-4 to TRBJ2-2, with 8 bases identical to TRBD2. The CDR3 sequence is 16 residues long. The V gene end was trimmed by 6 bases and the J gene end by 1 base; junction bases not matched to a gene: 7. CDR3 DNA: TGTGCCAGCAGCACTGGACTAGCTTTGAACACCGGGGAGCTGTTTTTT. It is translated as CASSTGLALNTGELFF.

This clonotype turned up a few times. The CDR3 protein is CSVETGAGYEQYF. DNA of the CDR3: TGCAGCGTGGAGACAGGGGCTGGCTACGAGCAGTACTTC. The chain carries TRBV29-1 and TRBJ2-7; 8 bases agree with TRBD1. In germline, CDR1 is SQVTM, CDR2 ANQGSEA. The CDR3 is made up of 13 amino acids. Germline trimming cut 6 bases from V and 3 bases from J; bases unmatched to any gene: 7.

Only a few counts were recorded for this clonotype. For the CDR3, the DNA is TGCAGTGCTAGGGGACTAGTCCACAATGAGCAGTTCTTC. Translated: CSARGLVHNEQFF. This rearrangement joins TRBV20-1 to TRBJ2-1, with 8 bases fitting TRBD2. The V and J ends lost 3 bases and 5 bases, in that order; junction bases with no gene match: 3. The germline CDR1 and CDR2 sequences are DFQATT and SNEGSKA (reference sequence). The CDR3 runs 13 residues.

This clonotype was recorded a few times. The chain joins TRBV6-5 to TRBJ1-6; no clear D gene. The V gene's germline CDR1 is MNHEY and CDR2 SVGAGI. This CDR3 has 15 amino acids. The V end lost 4 bases, the J end lost 5 bases, and 12 bases lay between the germline ends. The CDR3 loop is CASSCWKENNSPLHF. Here the CDR3 DNA reads TGTGCCAGCAGTTGCTGGAAGGAGAATAATTCACCCCTCCACTTT.

The chain uses TRBV7-9 and TRBJ1-6; D unresolved. The CDR3 spans 15 residues. From germline, CDR1 is SEHNR and CDR2 FQNEAQ (reference sequence). Trimming stripped 1 base from V and 4 bases from J, with 8 bases between. DNA of the CDR3: TGTGCCAGCAGCTTAGTCTCGGGGTATAATTCACCCCTCCACTTT. Amino acids: CASSLVSGYNSPLHF.

The sample holds a few counts of this clonotype. CDR3 DNA sequence: TGTGCCAGCACCCTCCTGGGCCACTCTGGAAACACCATATATTTT. Translation gives CASTLLGHSGNTIYF. The rearrangement joins TRBV21-1 to TRBJ1-3. TRBV21-1 is a pseudogene. The CDR3 is made up of 15 amino acids.

The chain uses TRBV6-6 and TRBJ2-7; 10 bases are a match to TRBD2. Per the germline V gene, CDR1 is MNHNY and CDR2 is SVGAGI (reference sequence). Losses at the gene ends were 2 bases for V and 6 bases for J; bases not matched to a gene: 10. This CDR3 is built from 16 residues. Written as DNA, the CDR3 is TGTGCCAGCAGTTACACCGGTCGAGGGACTAGCGCCGAGCAGTACTTC. Its protein product is CASSYTGRGTSAEQYF.

This rearrangement joins TRBV12-3 or TRBV12-4 to TRBJ1-6; D not certain. Trimming left V 7 bases short and J 10 bases short, with 14 bases between. CDR3 length equals 13 residues. The CDR3 here is CASKREVSSPLHF. The CDR3 DNA reads as TGTGCCAGCAAAAGGGAGGTTAGCTCACCCCTCCACTTT.

This clonotype has more than one count but fewer than ten. The chain recombines TRBV5-5 with TRBJ2-5, with 14 bases lining up with TRBD2. Per the germline V gene, CDR1 is SGHKS and CDR2 is YYEKEE (reference sequence). The CDR3 consists of 16 residues. Trimming removed 4 bases from V and 4 bases from J; junction bases left unmatched: 6. CDR3 amino acids: CASSGGTSGSVETQYF. Written as DNA, the CDR3 is TGTGCCAGCAGCGGAGGGACTAGCGGGAGTGTAGAGACCCAGTACTTC.

There are a few counts of this clonotype. The V and J genes are TRBV6-5 and TRBJ2-3; D possibly matches TRBD1 or TRBD2 (5 bases each). Trimming shortened V by 2 bases and J by 5 bases, and 11 bases separated the two germline ends. This CDR3 has 14 amino acids. The germline CDR1 and CDR2 sequences are MNHEY and SVGAGI. The CDR3 protein is CASSYSRAGDTQYF. CDR3 in DNA: TGTGCCAGCAGTTACAGCAGGGCGGGAGATACGCAGTATTTT.

The gene calls are TRBV29-1 and TRBJ2-1; no clear D. Trimming stripped 7 bases from V and 7 bases from J, with 14 bases between. Germline V gene sequence: CDR1 SQVTM, CDR2 ANQGSEA. The length of the CDR3 is 12 residues. The CDR3 bases are TGCAGCGCTGCGTTTGGTAGGAATGAGCAGTTCTTC. Residues: CSAAFGRNEQFF.

This clonotype was counted between two and nine times. The gene calls are TRBV20-1 and TRBJ2-7; D is perhaps TRBD1 (5 bases). The CDR3 totals 12 residues. Trimming stripped 3 bases from V and 1 base from J, with 7 bases between. Germline V lookup: CDR1 DFQATT, CDR2 SNEGSKA (reference sequence). CDR3: CSASPGSYEQYF. As DNA, the CDR3 is TGCAGTGCTAGTCCAGGGTCCTACGAGCAGTACTTC.

The V call is TRBV19, the J call TRBJ2-1, with 10 bases matching TRBD2. The V and J ends lost 8 bases and 9 bases, in that order; junction bases with no gene match: 13. This CDR3 has 15 residues. The germline V gene encodes CDR1 LNHDA and CDR2 SQIVND (reference sequence). This CDR3 reads CASGGGTSDAGEQFF. DNA for the CDR3: TGTGCCAGTGGCGGCGGGACTAGCGATGCGGGTGAGCAGTTCTTC. The full variable domain, in which reference TRBV19 and TRBJ2-1 provide the parts outside the CDR3, is DGGITQSPKYLFRKEGQNVTLSCEQNLNHDAMYWYRQDPGQGLRLIYYSQIVNDFQKGDIAEGYSVSREKKESFPLTVTSAQKNPTAFYLCASGGGTSDAGEQFFGPGTRLTVL.

This clonotype has only a few counts. The V and J genes are TRBV15 and TRBJ2-5; D perhaps matches TRBD1 (6 bases). Germline CDR1 LNHNV, CDR2 YYDKDF (reference sequence). Trimming took 7 bases from V and 4 from J, leaving 13 bases between them. The CDR3 has 13 amino acids. The DNA for the CDR3 is TGTGCCACCAACCCACGAGGGGGAGAGACCCAGTACTTC. This codes for CATNPRGGETQYF.

This clonotype was detected ten times or more. The V gene is TRBV6-2 or TRBV6-3, the J gene TRBJ1-5; no definite D call. Trimming took off 7 bases at V and 0 bases at J, with 13 bases between the two ends. Per the germline V gene, CDR1 is MNHEY and CDR2 is SVGEGT. CDR3 length: 15 amino acids. Here the CDR3 reads CASNDGPYSNQPQHF. CDR3 nucleotide sequence: TGTGCCAGCAATGACGGGCCGTATAGCAATCAGCCCCAGCATTTT.

J is TRBJ2-3 and V is TRBV28; unclear D gene. The CDR3 sequence is 11 residues long. Germline V lookup: CDR1 MDHEN, CDR2 SYDVKM. Trimming stripped 4 bases from V and 11 bases from J, with 10 bases between. The CDR3 DNA reads as TGTGCCAGCAGTTCTAGTTTCAGGCAGTATTTT. It translates to CASSSSFRQYF. The full variable domain, rest sourced from reference TRBV28 and TRBJ2-3, is DVKVTQSSRYLVKRTGEKVFLECVQDMDHENMFWYRQDPGLGLRLIYFSYDVKMKEKGDIPEGYSVSREKKERFSLILESASTNQTSMYLCASSSSFRQYFGPGTRLTVL.

The sample holds many counts of this clonotype. The chain carries TRBV9 and TRBJ2-3; 9 nucleotides agree with TRBD2. Germline lookup yields CDR1 SGDLS and CDR2 YYNGEE. The CDR3 extends over 16 amino acids. The ends lost 0 bases at V and 5 bases at J; junction bases unmatched: 7. The CDR3 DNA sequence: TGTGCCAGCAGCGTAGAGAGCGGGAGGAATGGAGATACGCAGTATTTT. Protein sequence: CASSVESGRNGDTQYF.

The CDR3 bases are TGTGCCAGCAGCCGACAAGCCCGGGAGGATAACGTCGATGAGCAGTTCTTC. This codes for CASSRQAREDNVDEQFF. The V gene is TRBV4-2, the J gene TRBJ2-1; 7 bases line up with TRBD2. This CDR3 comprises 17 residues. V shed 4 bases and J 8 bases; nucleotides not matched to a gene: 17. The germline V gene has CDR1 LGHNA and CDR2 YNFKEQ.

The chain carries TRBV12-3 or TRBV12-4 and TRBJ2-2; D call uncertain. V lost 8 bases and J 0 bases, leaving 10 bases between the germline ends. The length of the CDR3 is 14 residues. The CDR3 DNA sequence: TGTGCCAGCCGAATTCAGTCGAACACCGGGGAGCTGTTTTTT. Its translation is CASRIQSNTGELFF.

This clonotype was picked up a small number of times. V gene TRBV27 combines with J gene TRBJ1-1; D may be TRBD1 (6 bases). V was trimmed by 6 bases and J by 4 bases, leaving 12 bases between them. The CDR3 runs to 13 residues. Germline V gene lookup returns CDR1 MNHEY and CDR2 SMNVEV (reference sequence). For the CDR3, the DNA is TGTGCCAGCAGCCGAAAAGGGGGCACTGAAGCTTTCTTT. Translated: CASSRKGGTEAFF.

Ten or more counts support this clonotype. J is TRBJ2-5 and V is TRBV29-1; D ambiguous. CDR3 length equals 14 residues. CDR1 and CDR2 from the germline V gene are SQVTM and ANQGSEA. V gave up 7 bases and J gave up 0 bases, with 15 bases separating them. CDR3 protein: CSGVDGSYQETQYF. The CDR3 DNA follows: TGCAGCGGGGTGGACGGCTCGTACCAAGAGACCCAGTACTTC.

The chain has TRBV6-6 and TRBJ2-1; D possibly corresponds to TRBD2 (6 bases). The germline CDR1 and CDR2 sequences are MNHNY and SVGAGI (reference sequence). This CDR3 is built from 15 residues. V was pared by 0 bases and J by 3 bases, with 9 bases between. The CDR3 DNA reads TGTGCCAGCAGTTACTCCACTAGCTACTACAATGAGCAGTTCTTC. Translating it yields CASSYSTSYYNEQFF.

This clonotype was counted at least ten times. This chain connects TRBV4-1 to TRBJ1-2, with a weak D call TRBD1 (6 bases). Germline CDR1 reads MGHRA; CDR2 reads YSYEKL. V lost 5 bases and J 0 bases, leaving 13 bases between the germline ends. The CDR3 spans 15 residues. The CDR3 loop reads CASSLQTGTNYGYTF. CDR3 nucleotide sequence: TGCGCCAGCAGCTTGCAGACAGGAACTAACTATGGCTACACCTTC.